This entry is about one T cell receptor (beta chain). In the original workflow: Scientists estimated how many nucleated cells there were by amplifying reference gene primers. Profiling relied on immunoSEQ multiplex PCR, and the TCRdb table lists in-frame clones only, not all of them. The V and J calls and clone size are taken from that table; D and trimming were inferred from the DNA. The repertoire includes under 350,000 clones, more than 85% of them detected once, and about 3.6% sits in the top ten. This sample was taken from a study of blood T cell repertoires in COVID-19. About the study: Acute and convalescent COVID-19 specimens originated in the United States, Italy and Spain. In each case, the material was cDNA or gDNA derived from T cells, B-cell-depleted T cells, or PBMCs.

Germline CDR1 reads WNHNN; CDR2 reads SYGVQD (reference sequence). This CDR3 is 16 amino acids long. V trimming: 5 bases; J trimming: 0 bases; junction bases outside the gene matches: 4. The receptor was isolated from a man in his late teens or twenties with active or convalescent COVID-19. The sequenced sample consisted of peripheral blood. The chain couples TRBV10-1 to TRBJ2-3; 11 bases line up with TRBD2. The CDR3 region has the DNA TGCGCCAGCAGTCCGGGACTAGCGGCTAGCACAGATACGCAGTATTTT. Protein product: CASSPGLAASTDTQYF.